The 5 T cell receptor beta chains in this list originate from one sample, sequenced in a study of T cell responses to AZD1222 COVID-19 vaccine. Sequenced by immunoSEQ multiplex PCR; TCRdb stores in-frame clones only, minus some. The sample shows roughly 120,000 clones, 80% to 90% of them seen only once. The source material was peripheral blood, sampled 28 days after the second AZD1222 dose. These receptors were collected from an adult who received the AZD1222 COVID-19 vaccine.

The J gene is TRBJ2-7, the V gene TRBV7-8, with 8 positions matching TRBD2. J was trimmed by 5 bases and V by 3 bases; bases with no gene match: 9. This CDR3 has 15 amino acids. Germline V gene sequence: CDR1 SGHVS, CDR2 FQNEAQ. Here the CDR3 DNA reads TGTGCCAGCAGCTTTAGGGGCCTGCGGGGGGACGAGCAGTACTTC. Its translation is CASSFRGLRGDEQYF.

The chain recombines TRBV5-6 with TRBJ2-3; D is undetermined. Germline CDR1 and CDR2: SGHDT and YYEEEE. V lost 4 bases, J lost 4 bases, and 13 bases lay in between. This CDR3 comprises 14 residues. DNA of the CDR3: TGTGCCAGCAGCCTCCCCCCGGGCGCAGATACGCAGTATTTT. This sequence encodes CASSLPPGADTQYF. The whole variable domain, filled in from reference TRBV5-6 and TRBJ2-3, reads DAGVTQSPTHLIKTRGQQVTLRCSPKSGHDTVSWYQQALGQGPQFIFQYYEEEERQRGNFPDRFSGHQFPNYSSELNVNALLLGDSALYLCASSLPPGADTQYFGPGTRLTVL.

The chain uses TRBV28 and TRBJ1-1, with unresolved D. Germline V gene sequence: CDR1 MDHEN, CDR2 SYDVKM. The CDR3 runs to 15 residues. Trimming took off 2 bases at V and 4 bases at J, with 14 bases between the two ends. The CDR3 DNA follows: TGTGCCAGCAGTTTAGGCTCAGCAGGAACCACTGAAGCTTTCTTT. Translated: CASSLGSAGTTEAFF.

This clone appeared once. The chain combines TRBV6-5 with TRBJ1-2, with D possibly TRBD1 on 5 matching bases. V lost 7 bases and J lost 8, with 17 bases in between. The CDR3 length is 13 residues. The germline gives CDR1 MNHEY, CDR2 SVGAGI. The CDR3 DNA is TGTGCCAGCACCCTGACAGCCAATGGGGGCTACACCTTC. Translated, it gives CASTLTANGGYTF.

The CDR3 loop reads CASSLVEDYGYTF. The CDR3 nucleotides are TGTGCCAGCAGCTTAGTAGAGGACTATGGCTACACCTTC. The chain links TRBV7-8 to TRBJ1-2; no reliable D call. This CDR3 region has 13 residues. Deletions cut 1 base from V and 3 bases from J, with 6 bases between. CDR1 and CDR2 (germline): SGHVS, FQNEAQ.